The clone carrying this T cell receptor (beta chain) was detected many times. What it recognizes is unknown. The sample is drawn from a study of response to subunit inactivated influenza vaccine. General observations from the study: Few new T cells, the authors suggested, are recruited by each seasonal influenza vaccination.

TCRdb reanalysed the RT-PCR reads using MiXCR and keeps one entry per CDR3 protein. Here the sample spans about 650,000 distinct CDR3 sequences, 15% to 17% being singletons. This CDR3 contains 13 residues. Germline V lookup: CDR1 MGHRA, CDR2 YSYEKL. V dropped 3 bases and J dropped 7 bases, with 11 bases sitting between them. Specimen: PBMCs from blood, collected approximately 12 days after vaccination. This sequence joins TRBV4-1 and TRBJ2-3; D is possibly TRBD1 (6 bases). This TCR was recovered from a man aged 45-60 years who received an inactivated influenza vaccine. DNA for the CDR3: TGCGCCAGCAGCCAGGCAACAGGGAATACGCAGTATTTT. This encodes CASSQATGNTQYF.